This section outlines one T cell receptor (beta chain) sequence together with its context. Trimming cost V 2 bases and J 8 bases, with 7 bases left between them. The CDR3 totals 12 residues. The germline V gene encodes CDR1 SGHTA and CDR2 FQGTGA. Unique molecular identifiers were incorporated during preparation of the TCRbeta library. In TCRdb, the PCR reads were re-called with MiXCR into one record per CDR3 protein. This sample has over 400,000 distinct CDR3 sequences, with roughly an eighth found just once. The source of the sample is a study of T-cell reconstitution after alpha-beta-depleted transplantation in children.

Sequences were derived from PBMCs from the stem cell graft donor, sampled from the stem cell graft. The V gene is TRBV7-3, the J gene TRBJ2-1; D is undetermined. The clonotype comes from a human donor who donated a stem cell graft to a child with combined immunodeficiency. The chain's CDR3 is CASSLDNHEQFF. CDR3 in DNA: TGTGCCAGCAGCTTAGACAATCATGAGCAGTTCTTC.